What follows are 5 T cell receptor beta chains derived from one specimen sequenced in a study of T cells after yellow fever vaccination. From the 5' RACE reads, TCRdb called clonotypes with MiXCR, one entry per CDR3 protein. The sample carries roughly 250,000 distinct CDR3 sequences, roughly 13% recorded once. The sequenced sample was CD4+ T cells sorted from PBMCs, obtained 45 days after the yellow fever booster vaccination. Every receptor here comes from a man aged 25-45 years who received the YFV17D yellow fever vaccine.

Written as DNA, the CDR3 is TGTGCCAGCAGCGGACTACTCAATTCACCCCTCCACTTT. This translates into CASSGLLNSPLHF. The chain combines TRBV7-2 with TRBJ1-6; D gene uncertain. The CDR3 contains 13 residues. Trimming removed 5 bases at V and 7 bases at J, with 9 bases between. Germline CDR1 SGHTA, CDR2 FQGNSA. The variable domain in full, with the rest retrieved from reference TRBV7-2 and TRBJ1-6, is GAGVSQSPSNKVTEKGKDVELRCDPISGHTALYWYRQSLGQGLEFLIYFQGNSAPDKSGLPSDRFSAERTGGSVSTLTIQRTQQEDSAVYLCASSGLLNSPLHFGNGTRLTVT.

This clonotype was detected a few times. V gene TRBV6-2 or TRBV6-3 combines with J gene TRBJ2-5; the match to TRBD2 covers 11 bases. J was trimmed by 4 bases and V by 6 bases; bases with no gene match: 4. Germline CDR1 reads MNHEY; CDR2 reads SVGEGT. The CDR3 length is 14 residues. The CDR3 region has the DNA TGTGCCAGCAGCAGACTAGCGGGACGAGAGACCCAGTACTTC. Translation gives CASSRLAGRETQYF.

This clonotype was seen a few times. The chain employs TRBV12-3 or TRBV12-4 and TRBJ2-7; TRBD1 aligns across 8 bases. The CDR3 is 16 residues long. V trimming: 6 bases; J trimming: 7 bases; junction bases outside the gene matches: 17. The DNA for the CDR3 is TGTGCCAGCAGACTGGCCGGGACAGGACCTTTCAGGGAGCAGTACTTC. This codes for CASRLAGTGPFREQYF.

This clonotype has only a few counts. The rearrangement links TRBV7-2 to TRBJ2-1, with a weak D call TRBD2 (5 bases). Germline values: CDR1 SGHTA, CDR2 FQGNSA. Trimming cost V 2 bases and J 9 bases, with 14 bases left between them. This CDR3 comprises 14 residues. CDR3 sequence (DNA): TGTGCCAGCAGCTTATCCAGCGGCCCCGGTGAGCAGTTCTTC. Amino acids: CASSLSSGPGEQFF.

The genes are TRBV6-1 and TRBJ2-1; 8 nucleotides align to TRBD1. The CDR3 runs 15 residues. The trim removed 10 bases at V and 6 bases at J, leaving 14 bases unmatched. Germline-derived CDR1 and CDR2 are MNHNS and SASEGT. The CDR3 here is CATHRGRQMVNEQFF. The CDR3 DNA is TGTGCCACACACAGGGGGAGGCAAATGGTCAATGAGCAGTTCTTC.